The TCR beta chain under discussion was sequenced for a study of T cell changes during pregnancy in multiple sclerosis. Trimming pared 5 bases from V and 7 bases from J, leaving 9 bases between. Germline V gene lookup returns CDR1 MNHEY and CDR2 SMNVEV (reference sequence). There are 12 residues in the CDR3. Sequenced by immunoSEQ multiplex PCR; TCRdb stores in-frame clones only, minus some. This sample yields about 60,000 clones, of which about 94% are seen a single time; approximately 3.4% belongs to the top ten. This receptor was obtained from a female donor with multiple sclerosis, enrolled in a pregnancy study. V and J are TRBV27 and TRBJ2-1; D might be TRBD2 (5 bases). The sample in question was CD8+ T cells from peripheral blood mononuclear cells, obtained in the second trimester of pregnancy. The CDR3 loop is CASSMGVNEQFF. The DNA for the CDR3 is TGTGCCAGCAGTATGGGAGTAAATGAGCAGTTCTTC.